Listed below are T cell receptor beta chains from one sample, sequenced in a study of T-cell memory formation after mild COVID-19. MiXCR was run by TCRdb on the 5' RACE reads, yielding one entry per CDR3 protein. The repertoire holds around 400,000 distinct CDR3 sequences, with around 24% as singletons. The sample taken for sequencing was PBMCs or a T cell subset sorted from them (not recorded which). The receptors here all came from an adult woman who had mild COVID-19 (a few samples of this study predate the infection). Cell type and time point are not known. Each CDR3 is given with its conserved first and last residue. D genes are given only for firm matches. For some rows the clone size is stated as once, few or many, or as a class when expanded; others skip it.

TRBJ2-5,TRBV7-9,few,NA,CASSPADWQETQYF,TGTGCCAGCAGCCCCGCGGACTGGCAAGAGACCCAGTACTTC
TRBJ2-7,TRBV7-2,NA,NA,CASSVAGRYEQYF,TGTGCCAGCAGCGTCGCGGGGCGCTACGAGCAGTACTTC
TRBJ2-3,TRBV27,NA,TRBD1,CASSPLTGPDTQYF,TGTGCCAGCAGTCCTCTGACAGGGCCGGATACGCAGTATTTT
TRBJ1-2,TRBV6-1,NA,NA,CASSIDYREDYGYTF,TGTGCCAGCAGCATAGACTACAGGGAGGACTATGGCTACACCTTC
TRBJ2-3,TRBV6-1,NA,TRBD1,CASSEARRDRGGHTQYF,TGTGCCAGCAGTGAAGCTCGCCGGGACAGGGGCGGTCATACGCAGTATTTT
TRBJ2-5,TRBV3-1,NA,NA,CASSQAGGGETQYF,TGTGCCAGCAGCCAAGCGGGGGGCGGAGAGACCCAGTACTTC
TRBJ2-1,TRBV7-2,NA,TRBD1,CASSLEGNRDRVDEQFF,TGTGCCAGCAGCTTAGAGGGGAACCGGGACAGGGTCGATGAGCAGTTCTTC
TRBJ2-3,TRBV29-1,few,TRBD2,CSVELASGGADTQYF,TGCAGCGTTGAACTCGCTAGCGGGGGGGCAGATACGCAGTATTTT
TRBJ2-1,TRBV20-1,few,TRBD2,CSARDTLAGGLHNEQFF,TGCAGTGCTAGAGATACCCTAGCGGGAGGCCTTCACAATGAGCAGTTCTTC
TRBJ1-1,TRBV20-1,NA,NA,CSATANTEAFF,TGCAGTGCGACAGCTAACACTGAAGCTTTCTTT
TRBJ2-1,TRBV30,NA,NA,CAWSVVVYPQFF,TGTGCCTGGAGTGTGGTCGTGTACCCCCAGTTCTTC
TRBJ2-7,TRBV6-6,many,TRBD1,CASSSRTGASYEQYF,TGTGCCAGCAGTTCTAGGACAGGGGCCTCCTACGAGCAGTACTTC
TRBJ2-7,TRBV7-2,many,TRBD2,CASSSGREAEQYF,TGTGCCAGCAGCTCCGGCCGGGAGGCCGAGCAGTACTTC
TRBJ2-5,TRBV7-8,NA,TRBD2,CASSLGAGGKETQYF,TGTGCCAGCAGCTTAGGGGCGGGAGGTAAAGAGACCCAGTACTTC
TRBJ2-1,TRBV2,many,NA,CASRDVAYNEQFF,TGTGCCAGCAGGGACGTCGCCTACAATGAGCAGTTCTTC
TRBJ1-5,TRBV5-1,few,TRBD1,CASRPTGGVGQPQHF,TGCGCCAGCAGACCGACAGGGGGCGTTGGTCAGCCCCAGCATTTT
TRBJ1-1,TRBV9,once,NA,CASSPGGKGEAFF,TGTGCCAGCAGCCCCGGGGGCAAAGGGGAAGCTTTCTTT
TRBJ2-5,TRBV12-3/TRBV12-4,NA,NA,CASSPRRIQETQYF,TGTGCCAGCAGTCCCCGGAGGATACAAGAGACCCAGTACTTC
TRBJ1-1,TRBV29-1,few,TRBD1,CSVTDREYTEAFF,TGCAGCGTTACCGACAGGGAGTACACTGAAGCTTTCTTT
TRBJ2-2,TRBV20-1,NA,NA,CSARDAGAGSGELFF,TGCAGTGCTAGAGATGCGGGGGCAGGGTCCGGGGAGCTGTTTTTT
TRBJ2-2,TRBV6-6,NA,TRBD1,CASAGGVNTGELFF,TGTGCCAGCGCAGGGGGCGTAAACACCGGGGAGCTGTTTTTT
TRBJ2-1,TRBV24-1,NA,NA,CATGTTYNEQFF,TGTGCCACTGGGACGACATACAATGAGCAGTTCTTC
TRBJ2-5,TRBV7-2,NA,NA,CASSFQGGGETQYF,TGTGCCAGCAGCTTCCAGGGCGGCGGGGAGACCCAGTACTTC
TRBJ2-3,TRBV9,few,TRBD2,CASSPMGLAGDTQYF,TGTGCCAGCAGTCCAATGGGACTAGCGGGAGATACGCAGTATTTT
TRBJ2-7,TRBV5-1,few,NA,CASSPTQGMSYEQYF,TGCGCCAGCAGTCCGACACAGGGCATGTCCTACGAGCAGTACTTC
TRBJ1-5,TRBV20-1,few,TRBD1,CSAPGQGRQPQHF,TGCAGTGCTCCAGGACAGGGCCGACAGCCCCAGCATTTT
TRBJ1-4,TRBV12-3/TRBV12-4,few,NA,CASSPGEPRRSNEKLFF,TGTGCCAGCAGCCCCGGGGAGCCGAGGAGGAGCAATGAAAAACTGTTTTTT
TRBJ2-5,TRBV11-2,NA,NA,CASSLSTPGGQYF,TGTGCCAGCAGCTTATCCACCCCTGGGGGCCAGTACTTC
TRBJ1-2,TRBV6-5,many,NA,CASSSGPFLGYTF,TGTGCCAGCAGTTCCGGGCCCTTCCTGGGCTACACCTTC
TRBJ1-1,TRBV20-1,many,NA,CSAKNPGMNTEAFF,TGCAGTGCTAAAAATCCCGGTATGAACACTGAAGCTTTCTTT
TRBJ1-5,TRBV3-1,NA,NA,CASSHRDNQPQHF,TGTGCCAGCAGCCATCGGGATAATCAGCCCCAGCATTTT
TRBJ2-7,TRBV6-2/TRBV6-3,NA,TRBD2,CASRPGLAAEQYF,TGTGCCAGCAGACCGGGACTAGCGGCCGAGCAGTACTTC
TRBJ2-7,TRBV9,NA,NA,CASSVSSSGYEQYF,TGTGCCAGCAGCGTTAGCTCCTCGGGCTACGAGCAGTACTTC
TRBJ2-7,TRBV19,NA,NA,CASSPGHLVSYEQYF,TGTGCCAGTAGTCCCGGACACCTAGTATCCTACGAGCAGTACTTC
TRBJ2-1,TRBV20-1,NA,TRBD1,CSARGTGFEQFF,TGCAGTGCGAGGGGGACAGGGTTTGAGCAGTTCTTC
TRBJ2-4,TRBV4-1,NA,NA,CASSPTPGAAGNIQYF,TGCGCCAGCAGCCCTACCCCTGGGGCCGCAGGAAACATTCAGTACTTC
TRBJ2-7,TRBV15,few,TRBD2,CATSRSGTSGRGEQYF,TGTGCCACCAGCAGATCGGGGACTAGCGGGCGCGGGGAGCAGTACTTC
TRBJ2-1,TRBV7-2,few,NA,CASSFDPPPRGEQFF,TGTGCCAGCAGCTTTGACCCCCCTCCGAGAGGAGAGCAGTTCTTC
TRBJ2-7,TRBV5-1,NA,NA,CASSWSVPTELYEQYF,TGCGCCAGCAGCTGGAGCGTCCCTACAGAACTCTACGAGCAGTACTTC
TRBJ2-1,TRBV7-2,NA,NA,CASSLSGTTYNEQFF,TGTGCCAGCAGCTTATCCGGGACCACATACAATGAGCAGTTCTTC
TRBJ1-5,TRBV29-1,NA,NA,CSAAGGVDQPQHF,TGCAGCGCCGCTGGAGGGGTCGATCAGCCCCAGCATTTT
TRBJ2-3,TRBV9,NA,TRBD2,CASSVGTSGVGGTQYF,TGTGCCAGCAGCGTCGGGACTAGCGGTGTTGGTGGTACGCAGTATTTT
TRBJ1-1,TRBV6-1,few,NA,CASRVGWGGTEAFF,TGTGCCAGCAGGGTGGGTTGGGGTGGCACTGAAGCTTTCTTT
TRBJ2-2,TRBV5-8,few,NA,CASSLEMGNTGELFF,TGTGCCAGCAGCTTGGAGATGGGCAACACCGGGGAGCTGTTTTTT
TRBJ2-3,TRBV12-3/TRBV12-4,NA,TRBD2,CASSLGQAGVTDTQYF,TGTGCCAGCAGTTTAGGGCAAGCGGGAGTTACAGATACGCAGTATTTT
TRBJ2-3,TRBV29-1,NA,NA,CSVGASKGSNTQYF,TGCAGCGTTGGAGCTAGTAAGGGGTCGAATACGCAGTATTTT
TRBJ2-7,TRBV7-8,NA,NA,CASSLGSWQVRGEQYF,TGTGCCAGCAGCTTAGGATCTTGGCAGGTTCGTGGCGAGCAGTACTTC
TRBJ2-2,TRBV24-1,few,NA,CATRGIQGGGELFF,TGTGCCACCAGGGGGATACAGGGCGGCGGGGAGCTGTTTTTT
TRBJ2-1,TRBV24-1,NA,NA,CATSDGTVYNEQFF,TGTGCCACCAGTGATGGGACCGTTTACAATGAGCAGTTCTTC
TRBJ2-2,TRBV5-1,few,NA,CASSPPVQGANTGELFF,TGCGCCAGCAGCCCTCCCGTACAGGGTGCGAACACCGGGGAGCTGTTTTTT
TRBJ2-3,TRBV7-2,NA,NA,CASSLTRGNTQYF,TGTGCCAGCAGCTTAACAAGGGGAAATACGCAGTATTTT
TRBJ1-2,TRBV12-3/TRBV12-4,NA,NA,CASTSSARASYGYTF,TGTGCCAGCACCTCGTCGGCCAGGGCTTCCTATGGCTACACCTTC
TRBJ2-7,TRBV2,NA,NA,CASARGEQYF,TGTGCCAGCGCTCGGGGGGAGCAGTACTTC